One sample yielded the 27 T cell receptor beta chains listed below, sequenced in a study of T cell repertoires in cytomegalovirus infection. MiXCR, run by TCRdb on the reads, gives a single entry per CDR3 protein. The data hold about 260,000 distinct CDR3 sequences, with approximately 13% observed a single time. Sequenced material: PBMCs. The receptors were sampled from a human donor in good health (CMV status not recorded). Some clones in this sample may be carry-over from other donors' samples.

This clonotype appeared a few times. The rearrangement links TRBV20-1 to TRBJ2-7, with TRBD2 matching over 8 bases. J lost 0 bases, V lost 3 bases, and 7 bases had no gene match. The CDR3 covers 15 residues. Germline lookup yields CDR1 DFQATT and CDR2 SNEGSKA (reference sequence). CDR3 loop: CSASQRGTSSYEQYF. The CDR3 coding sequence is TGCAGTGCTAGTCAGCGGGGGACAAGCTCCTACGAGCAGTACTTC.

Only a few counts were recorded for this clonotype. CDR3 in DNA: TGTGCCAGCAGTCAAGGTTTCGGCACAGATACGCAGTATTTT. This translates into CASSQGFGTDTQYF. V and J are TRBV6-2 or TRBV6-3 and TRBJ2-3; D gene ambiguous. CDR1 and CDR2 (germline): MNHEY, SVGEGT. V shed 5 bases and J shed 1 base, with 10 bases lying between them. The length of the CDR3 is 14 residues.

This clonotype came up a few times. The chain joins TRBV24-1 to TRBJ1-2; 9 bases match TRBD1. The ends lost 2 bases at V and 2 bases at J; junction bases unmatched: 5. This CDR3 is built from 16 residues. From germline, CDR1 is KGHDR and CDR2 SFDVKD. The chain's CDR3 is CATSDSGQGRNYGYTF. Written as DNA, the CDR3 is TGTGCCACCAGTGATTCCGGACAGGGGAGGAACTATGGCTACACCTTC.

The chain employs TRBV7-2 and TRBJ1-3; the D gene is possibly TRBD1 (5 bases). The CDR3 has 17 residues. V was pared by 5 bases and J by 0 bases, with 17 bases between. From germline, CDR1 is SGHTA and CDR2 FQGNSA. The CDR3 DNA follows: TGTGCCAGCAGCCCCGAGGGGCAGGCAATCTCTGGAAACACCATATATTTT. Translating it yields CASSPEGQAISGNTIYF.

The table lists this clonotype with many counts. The chain employs TRBV7-2 and TRBJ2-5; D is unclear. V was cut by 5 bases and J by 3 bases, with 13 bases left in between. Germline V gene sequence: CDR1 SGHTA, CDR2 FQGNSA. The CDR3 contains 14 residues. The CDR3 loop reads CASSPTLAEETQYF. Written as DNA, the CDR3 is TGTGCCAGCAGCCCGACCTTAGCCGAAGAGACCCAGTACTTC.

This clonotype was detected a few times. The chain employs TRBV20-1 and TRBJ1-1; no definite D call. V gave up 3 bases and J gave up 1 base, with 9 bases separating them. The CDR3 loop spans 13 amino acids. Germline values: CDR1 DFQATT, CDR2 SNEGSKA (reference sequence). The CDR3: CSARMSGNTEAFF. The DNA of the CDR3 is TGCAGTGCTAGGATGTCTGGGAACACTGAAGCTTTCTTT.

This clonotype was recorded many times. The chain recombines TRBV28 with TRBJ1-1; D remains ambiguous. V was clipped by 7 bases and J by 1 base, with 7 bases between them. Germline CDR1 is MDHEN and CDR2 is SYDVKM. This CDR3 comprises 12 residues. CDR3 DNA: TGTGCCAGCAACGAGGGGAACACTGAAGCTTTCTTT. Translating it yields CASNEGNTEAFF.

This clonotype was picked up a small number of times. This chain connects TRBV5-1 to TRBJ2-3, with 13 bases lining up with TRBD2. The CDR3 spans 16 residues. CDR1 and CDR2 (germline): SGHRS, YFSETQ. V shed 4 bases and J 4 bases; nucleotides not matched to a gene: 6. CDR3 DNA: TGCGCCAGCAGCGCCCGACTAGCGGGGGGTGCAGATACGCAGTATTTT. It is translated as CASSARLAGGADTQYF.

This clonotype was seen ten or more times. The rearrangement joins TRBV6-4 to TRBJ2-3, with a tentative D call TRBD2 (6 bases). The CDR3 totals 15 residues. The germline V gene has CDR1 MRHNA and CDR2 SNTAGT. V lost 3 bases and J lost 4, with 14 bases in between. This chain's CDR3 is CASSEKASVPDTQYF. The CDR3, as DNA: TGTGCCAGCAGTGAAAAGGCTAGCGTCCCAGATACGCAGTATTTT.

This chain uses TRBV28 with TRBJ1-5; D is ambiguous. The CDR3 is 13 amino acids. The germline CDR1 and CDR2 sequences are MDHEN and SYDVKM. Trimming left V 2 bases short and J 6 bases short, with 8 bases between. CDR3 sequence (DNA): TGTGCCAGCAGTTTAATCGGATTTCAGCCCCAGCATTTT. Amino acid sequence: CASSLIGFQPQHF.

The J gene is TRBJ2-3, the V gene TRBV29-1; TRBD2 matches 7 bases. With 3 bases clipped from V and 0 bases from J, the junction kept 3 bases outside the gene matches. Germline V gene lookup returns CDR1 SQVTM and CDR2 ANQGSEA. The CDR3 has 14 residues. The CDR3 sequence is CSVEGGTSTDTQYF. CDR3 in DNA: TGCAGCGTTGAGGGGGGGACTAGCACAGATACGCAGTATTTT.

The rearrangement links TRBV14 to TRBJ2-1; 7 nucleotides agree with TRBD1. In germline, CDR1 is SGHDN, CDR2 FVKESK. The CDR3 is 13 amino acids. The junction had 9 bases not matched to a gene; V was cut back by 0 bases and J by 16 bases. The CDR3: CASSQDLSGQLFF. For the CDR3, the DNA is TGTGCCAGCAGCCAAGATCTTTCGGGACAGTTATTCTTC. The full variable domain, with the rest looked up from reference TRBV14 and TRBJ2-1, is EAGVTQFPSHSVIEKGQTVTLRCDPISGHDNLYWYRRVMGKEIKFLLHFVKESKQDESGMPNNRFLAERTGGTYSTLKVQPAELEDSGVYFCASSQDLSGQLFFGPGTRLTVL.

The chain recombines TRBV20-1 with TRBJ1-1, with D maybe TRBD1 (6 bases). The CDR3 sequence is 11 residues long. Germline V gene data show CDR1 as DFQATT and CDR2 as SNEGSKA (reference sequence). Here the CDR3 DNA reads TGCAGAGGGGGAAGGAACACTGAAGCTTTCTTT. Translating it yields CRGGRNTEAFF.

This clonotype was detected only a few times. The rearrangement joins TRBV29-1 to TRBJ2-1, with 7 bases lining up with TRBD2. Germline values: CDR1 SQVTM, CDR2 ANQGSEA. The length of the CDR3 is 15 residues. With V trimmed by 0 bases and J by 3 bases, 5 bases remained unmatched. CDR3 sequence: CSVEDKKRGYNEQFF. The CDR3 DNA is TGCAGCGTTGAAGATAAGAAGCGGGGCTACAATGAGCAGTTCTTC.

This clonotype was picked up many times. The chain couples TRBV7-2 to TRBJ1-6, with D possibly TRBD1 on 5 matching bases. Per the germline V gene, CDR1 is SGHTA and CDR2 is FQGNSA. The CDR3 is made up of 14 amino acids. Trimming stripped 5 bases from V and 5 bases from J, with 10 bases between. This CDR3 is CASSPGTDNSPLHF. CDR3 bases: TGTGCCAGCAGCCCCGGGACGGATAATTCACCCCTCCACTTT.

This clonotype was recorded a few times. This chain connects TRBV29-1 to TRBJ2-7, with D perhaps being TRBD1 or TRBD2 (5 bases each). CDR3 length: 16 residues. V shed 4 bases and J shed 7 bases, with 26 bases lying between them. Germline-derived CDR1 and CDR2 are SQVTM and ANQGSEA. CDR3: CSVVGKGRSDVEEQYF. The DNA for the CDR3 is TGCAGCGTTGTCGGTAAGGGACGGTCGGACGTAGAGGAGCAGTACTTC.

Only a few counts were recorded for this clonotype. The chain combines TRBV7-9 with TRBJ2-7; D is possibly TRBD1 (5 bases). There are 16 residues in the CDR3. From germline, CDR1 is SEHNR and CDR2 FQNEAQ (reference sequence). The V gene lost 2 bases and the J gene lost 1 base, with 15 bases spanning the gap. This CDR3 reads CASSLNVAGFSYEQYF. The CDR3, as DNA: TGTGCCAGCAGCTTAAACGTTGCAGGGTTTTCCTACGAGCAGTACTTC.

This clonotype appeared many times. This chain connects TRBV28 to TRBJ2-1; D perhaps matches TRBD2 (6 bases). The germline CDR1 and CDR2 sequences are MDHEN and SYDVKM. V was clipped by 7 bases and J by 4 bases, with 11 bases between them. CDR3 length: 13 amino acids. The CDR3 coding sequence is TGTGCCAGCACTCCGGACTATTACAATGAGCAGTTCTTC. Encoded protein: CASTPDYYNEQFF.

The chain couples TRBV4-2 to TRBJ2-7; TRBD2 agrees at 7 bases. The germline V gene encodes CDR1 LGHNA and CDR2 YNFKEQ. The CDR3 is 17 amino acids. With 1 base clipped from V and 0 bases from J, the junction kept 9 bases outside the gene matches. CDR3 protein: CASSQGEGSDSSYEQYF. CDR3 DNA: TGTGCCAGCAGCCAAGGGGAGGGGAGCGACAGCTCCTACGAGCAGTACTTC.

V is TRBV5-1 and J is TRBJ1-1, with D perhaps matching TRBD1 (6 bases). V gave up 7 bases and J gave up 1 base, with 14 bases separating them. This CDR3 comprises 14 residues. Germline V gene lookup returns CDR1 SGHRS and CDR2 YFSETQ. CDR3 DNA sequence: TGCGCCAGCTCGGGGGGGCCCGCGAACACTGAAGCTTTCTTT. The encoded protein is CASSGGPANTEAFF.

This clonotype was seen a handful of times. The CDR3 DNA reads TGCAGCGACGGACAGGGACGGGTCGGGGAGCTGTTTTTT. This translates into CSDGQGRVGELFF. The J gene is TRBJ2-2, the V gene TRBV29-1, with 8 bases lining up with TRBD1. The CDR3 runs to 13 residues. Looked up from germline, CDR1 is SQVTM and CDR2 is ANQGSEA. The J segment lost 7 bases and the V segment lost 7 bases, leaving 8 bases of the junction unmatched.

This clonotype occurred a few times. The chain employs TRBV28 and TRBJ2-3; maybe TRBD2 (7 bases). The CDR3 sequence is 16 residues long. CDR1 and CDR2 (germline): MDHEN, SYDVKM. Trimming shortened V by 1 base and J by 1 base, and 12 bases separated the two germline ends. This CDR3 reads CASSLFAGARTDTQYF. CDR3 in DNA: TGTGCCAGCAGTTTATTCGCGGGGGCACGCACAGATACGCAGTATTTT.

The chain has TRBV20-1 and TRBJ1-2; tentative D call: TRBD1 (5 bases). Trimming pared 6 bases from V and 7 bases from J, leaving 21 bases between. This CDR3 spans 14 amino acids. CDR1 DFQATT and CDR2 SNEGSKA come from the germline V gene (reference sequence). Written as DNA, the CDR3 is TGCAGTGCCGAACGAGGGGACGGAGGTTCTGGCTACACCTTC. As protein: CSAERGDGGSGYTF.

At least ten counts were recorded for this clonotype. The genes are TRBV7-2 and TRBJ2-1; D ambiguous. Germline assignment: CDR1 SGHTA and CDR2 FQGNSA. This CDR3 has 15 residues. V shed 5 bases and J shed 1 base, with 12 bases lying between them. The DNA of the CDR3 is TGTGCCAGCAGCCTGGTCGGCGGTTCCTACAATGAGCAGTTCTTC. Translated, it gives CASSLVGGSYNEQFF.

This clonotype showed up just a few times. This rearrangement joins TRBV5-4 to TRBJ1-5, with a possible D match to TRBD1 (5 bases). The CDR3 runs to 14 residues. The germline V and J ends were trimmed by 3 bases and 5 bases, with 12 bases remaining between them. From germline, CDR1 is SGHNT and CDR2 YYREEE (reference sequence). CDR3 loop: CASSSLPGHQPQHF. For the CDR3, the DNA is TGTGCCAGCAGCTCACTCCCGGGACATCAGCCCCAGCATTTT.

This clonotype was recorded at least ten times. The CDR3 loop reads CASSPRQGHYGYTF. The CDR3 DNA follows: TGTGCCAGCAGCCCTAGACAGGGTCACTATGGCTACACCTTC. The V gene is TRBV7-2, the J gene TRBJ1-2; 7 nucleotides line up with TRBD1. This CDR3 region has 14 residues. Germline-derived CDR1 and CDR2 are SGHTA and FQGNSA. Trimming took 5 bases from V and 3 from J; bases not matched to a gene: 6.

The V gene is TRBV12-3 or TRBV12-4, the J gene TRBJ1-1; no firm D call. V shed 6 bases and J shed 12 bases, with 20 bases lying between them. CDR3 length equals 13 residues. The CDR3 nucleotides are TGTGCCAGCAGACCGCCCCATGTCACGGTAACTTTCTTT. Its translation is CASRPPHVTVTFF.